The subject of this entry is one TCR beta chain. TCRdb re-analysed the 5' RACE reads in MiXCR, keeping a single row per CDR3 protein. The sample carries just over 500,000 distinct CDR3 sequences, approximately 22% recorded once. The data belong to a study of identical twins. This same sample was also part of a study on T cells expressing NK-cell markers. According to that study: In a group of several donors, dominant NKG2C+ clonotypes represented roughly 1.0-7.5% of CD8+ T cells.

The source of this sequence is a young woman in good health. Sequencing input: CD4+ T cells sorted from blood.

This CDR3 reads CSAREVGRSYEQYF. The CDR3 DNA follows: TGCAGTGCTAGAGAGGTGGGACGGTCCTACGAGCAGTACTTC. The V call is TRBV20-1, the J call TRBJ2-7; D assignment may be TRBD1 or TRBD2 (5 bases each). Germline CDR1 reads DFQATT; CDR2 reads SNEGSKA (reference sequence). The ends were cut back, 0 bases at V and 1 base at J, with 10 bases in the middle. The CDR3 totals 14 residues.